This T cell receptor (beta chain) was obtained from a study of tumor T cells in aggressive B-cell lymphoma (dated by TCRdb to 2016 to 2017). The CDR3 sequence holds 16 residues, the cysteine and phenylalanine included. Left in the record is the CDR3 DNA by itself, 48 bases read in frame from the first base. Trimmed from V: 6 bases; trimmed from J: 7 bases; junction bases lacking a gene match: 14. The library was prepared using the immunoSEQ multiplex PCR assay. Sourced from immuneACCESS, this table was stored by TCRdb with only in-frame sequences that have V and J called. A share of the clones is absent; for the studies checked, an unresolved V gene accounts for under half, and the remainder has no known explanation. For this sample there are approximately 1,500 clones; 85% to 95% appear just once. The top ten clonotypes cover 8% to 9% of the sample. About this clone: Its antigen target is currently unknown. Within one base of it there is no much larger clone, and no base qualities were kept.

The TCR was taken from an adult with diffuse large B cell lymphoma. Some clones in this sample may be carry-over from other donors' samples. Rearrangement joined TRBV23-1 to TRBJ2-3; 9 bases in the junction line up with TRBD1. TRBV23-1 is known as an ORF, though its function is uncertain. The sample was tumor tissue. The CDR3: CASRPPGQGKFNTQYF. The sequence in DNA is TGCGCCAGCAGGCCCCCGGGACAGGGTAAATTCAATACGCAGTATTTT.